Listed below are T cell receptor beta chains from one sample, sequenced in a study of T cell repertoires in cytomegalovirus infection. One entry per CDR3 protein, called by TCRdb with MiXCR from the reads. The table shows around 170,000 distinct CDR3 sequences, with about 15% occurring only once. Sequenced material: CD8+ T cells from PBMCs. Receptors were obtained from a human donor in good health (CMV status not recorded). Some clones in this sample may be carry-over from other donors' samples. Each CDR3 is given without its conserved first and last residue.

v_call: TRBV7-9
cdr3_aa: ASSSHRDTEAF

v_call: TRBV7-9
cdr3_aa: ASRLLATPGELF

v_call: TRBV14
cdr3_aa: ASSPYGNMRTEAF

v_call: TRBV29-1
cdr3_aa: SVLITGGQETQY

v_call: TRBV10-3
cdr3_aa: AISETSGDSYNEQF

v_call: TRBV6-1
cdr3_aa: ASSELLQYNEQF

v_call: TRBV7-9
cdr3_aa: ASSYGPFNQPQH

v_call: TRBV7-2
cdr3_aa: ASSLLSGSYEQY

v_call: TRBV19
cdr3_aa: ASNQRTPKNYGYT

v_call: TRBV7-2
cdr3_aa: ASSFPGERANTGELF

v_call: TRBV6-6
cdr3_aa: ASSPGTGPY

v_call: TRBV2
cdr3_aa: ASSVGMGPQPQH

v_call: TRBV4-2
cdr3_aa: ASSQEIRDRINNEQF

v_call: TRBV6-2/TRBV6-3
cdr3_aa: ASSSTDRLHGYT

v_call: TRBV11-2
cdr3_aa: ASSLDLGTEDEQY

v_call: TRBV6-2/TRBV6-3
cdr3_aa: ASRRQTEAF

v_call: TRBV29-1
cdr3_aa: SVFWGKETQY

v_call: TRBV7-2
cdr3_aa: ASSLEVGGPETQY

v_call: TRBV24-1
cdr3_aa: ATSDLKLAGPYNEQF